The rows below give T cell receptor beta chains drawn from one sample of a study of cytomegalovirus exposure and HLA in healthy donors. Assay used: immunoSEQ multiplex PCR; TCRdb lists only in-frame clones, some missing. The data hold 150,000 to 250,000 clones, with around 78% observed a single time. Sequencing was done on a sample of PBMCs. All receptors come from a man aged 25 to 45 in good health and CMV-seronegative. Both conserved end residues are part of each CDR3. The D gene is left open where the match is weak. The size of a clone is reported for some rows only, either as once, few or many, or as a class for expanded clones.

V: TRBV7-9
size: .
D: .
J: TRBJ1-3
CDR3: CASSLVARAGISGNTIYF
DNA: TGTGCCAGCAGCTTAGTAGCCCGGGCAGGGATCTCTGGAAACACCATATATTTT

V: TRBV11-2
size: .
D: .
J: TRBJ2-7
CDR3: CASSFVTAGPLYEQYF
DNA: TGTGCCAGCAGCTTCGTCACCGCAGGGCCCCTCTACGAGCAGTACTTC

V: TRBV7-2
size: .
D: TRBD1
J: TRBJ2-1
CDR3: CASSPRTGGNEQFF
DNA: TGTGCCAGCAGCCCGAGGACAGGGGGAAATGAGCAGTTCTTC

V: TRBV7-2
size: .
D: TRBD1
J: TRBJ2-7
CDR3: CASTNRGRPPYEQYF
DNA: TGTGCCAGCACGAACAGGGGGAGGCCCCCCTACGAGCAGTACTTC

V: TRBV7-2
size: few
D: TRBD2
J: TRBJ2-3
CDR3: CASRAGTSGIFDLDTQYF
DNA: TGTGCCAGCAGAGCCGGGACTAGCGGGATTTTTGATTTGGATACGCAGTATTTT

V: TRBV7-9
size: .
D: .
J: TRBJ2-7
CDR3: CSSSLGRVEQYF
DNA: TGTTCCAGCAGCTTAGGCAGGGTCGAGCAGTACTTC

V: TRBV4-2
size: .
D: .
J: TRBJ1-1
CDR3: CASSQTFFFDTEAFF
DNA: TGTGCCAGCAGCCAGACATTTTTTTTTGACACTGAAGCTTTCTTT

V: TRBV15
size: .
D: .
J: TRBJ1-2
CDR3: CATSRGQHYGYTF
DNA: TGTGCCACCAGCAGAGGACAGCACTATGGCTACACCTTC

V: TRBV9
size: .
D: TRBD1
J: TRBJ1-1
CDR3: CASSVGQGNAEAFF
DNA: TGTGCCAGCAGCGTAGGACAGGGGAACGCTGAAGCTTTCTTT

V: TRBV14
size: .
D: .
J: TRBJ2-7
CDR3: CASSQVRSLAGSYEQYF
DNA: TGTGCCAGCAGCCAAGTAAGATCGCTGGCGGGTTCCTACGAGCAGTACTTC

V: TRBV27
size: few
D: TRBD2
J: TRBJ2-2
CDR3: CASSFFSAGRVGELFF
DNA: TGTGCCAGCAGTTTTTTTTCGGCAGGGAGGGTCGGGGAGCTGTTTTTT

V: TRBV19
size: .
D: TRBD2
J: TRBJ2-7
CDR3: CASSLGLGIGEQYF
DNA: TGTGCCAGTAGCCTCGGACTAGGCATCGGGGAGCAGTACTTC